This T cell receptor beta chain was sequenced in a study of OX40 agonist ivuxolimab in advanced cancers. For the study at large: The patients received agonistic anti-OX40 (CD134) antibody ivuxolimab.

The data were produced by immunoSEQ multiplex PCR, yet TCRdb's version contains in-frame clones alone and is incomplete. The sample has tens of thousands of clones, about nine tenths seen once. With 4 bases removed from V and 8 bases from J, the gap between germline ends came to 24 bases. CDR1 and CDR2 from the germline V gene are SGDLS and YYNGEE. This CDR3 is built from 16 residues. Anyone with autoimmune disease history or systemic immunosuppression was excluded. J is TRBJ1-2 and V is TRBV9; D gene unclear. Sequenced material: CD4+ or CD8+ T cells sorted from blood, taken in a trial of the OX40 agonist ivuxolimab. This receptor was identified in an adult with an advanced solid tumor such as melanoma, head and neck, liver or kidney cancer. Here the CDR3 DNA reads TGTGCCAGCAGCCGCGACCCCGGACTCACGGCCCTCGGCTACACCTTC. Protein sequence: CASSRDPGLTALGYTF. Full variable domain (missing parts from reference TRBV9 and TRBJ1-2): DSGVTQTPKHLITATGQRVTLRCSPRSGDLSVYWYQQSLDQGLQFLIQYYNGEERAKGNILERFSAQQFPDLHSELNLSSLELGDSALYFCASSRDPGLTALGYTFGSGTRLTVV.